This T cell receptor (beta chain) appears in the sequencing data of a study (dated by TCRdb to the mid-2010s). General notes on the study: The study set out to test whether tumor-infiltrating Tregs in breast cancer get recruited from blood Tregs or are instead converted in situ from other CD4+ T cell subsets. Broad study findings and their caveats: The greatest overlap of tumor-infiltrating Treg TCR alpha and beta sequences was observed with tumor naive CD4+ T cells, followed by blood naive CD4+ T cells. The validation in the larger cohort was limited to a single TCR beta V-J rearrangement instead of whole repertoires. In terms of TCR gene usage, tumor memory CD4+ T cells clustered together with blood and lymph node memory CD4+ cells, as well as with lymph node naive CD4+ cells.

V trim: 2 bases; J trim: 2 bases; unmatched bases: 11. According to the germline V gene (reference sequence), CDR1 reads DFQATT and CDR2 reads SNEGSKA. Taken from cysteine to phenylalanine, the CDR3 has 17 residues. Left in the record is the CDR3 DNA by itself, 51 bases read in frame from the first base. Memory CD4+ T cells were isolated as CD4+CD45RO+CD25- cells. Tregs, naive and memory CD4+ T cells from tumor, blood and ipsilateral draining lymph nodes of a few breast cancer patients underwent full-length TCR alpha and beta sequencing. Tumor tissue and lymph nodes obtained by ipsilateral axillary dissection were perfused with PBS, cut into small pieces and digested using collagenase I and hyaluronidase. Sorted cell populations were confirmed by FACS to exceed 90% purity. Full-length TCR variable regions were amplified by 5' RACE PCR with constant-region reverse primers, and semi-nested PCR with Nested Universal Primer A was subsequently performed. Using the ReliaPrep RNA Cell Miniprep System, total RNA was extracted, and the SMARTer RACE 5'/3' Kit was then used to reverse transcribe the RNA into 5'RACE-ready cDNA. An Illumina MiSeq was used to sequence the full-length TCR alpha and beta libraries, which had been barcoded with multiplex adaptors. Regarding the original processing steps: Sequencing data were pooled across the five patients for each of nine subset-tissue groups and compared by unsupervised clustering of TCR gene usage. Repertoire similarity was calculated with the Morisita-Horn index, weighting shared sequences by their contribution to each repertoire. The raw public reads went through TCRdb reprocessing: fastp at Q25, MiXCR clone calling, in-frame beta chains kept. Rows matching on CDR3 protein sequence are summarized as one entry with the most common DNA and genes. Clone size and V and J calls follow TCRdb, not the original study. This sample is represented by roughly 8,400 distinct CDR3 sequences; roughly 60% of them were singletons. The ten largest make up around 6% of the sample.

A note on this clonotype: This receptor's antigen is unknown. No much larger clonotype is one base removed from it; base qualities were not supplied.

This clonotype was sampled from a female donor with breast cancer. The material sequenced was tumor-infiltrating memory CD4+ T cells sorted from the breast tumor. Read against the paper, the sample's cell subset or site label means: memory CD4+ T cells, CD4+CD45RO+CD25-. Rearrangement joined TRBV20-1 to TRBJ2-5; 10 bases in the middle match TRBD2. At the DNA level, the sequence is TGCAGTGCTAGATTGGCCGGGACTAGCGACCAGCAAGAGACCCAGTACTTC. Its amino acids are CSARLAGTSDQQETQYF.